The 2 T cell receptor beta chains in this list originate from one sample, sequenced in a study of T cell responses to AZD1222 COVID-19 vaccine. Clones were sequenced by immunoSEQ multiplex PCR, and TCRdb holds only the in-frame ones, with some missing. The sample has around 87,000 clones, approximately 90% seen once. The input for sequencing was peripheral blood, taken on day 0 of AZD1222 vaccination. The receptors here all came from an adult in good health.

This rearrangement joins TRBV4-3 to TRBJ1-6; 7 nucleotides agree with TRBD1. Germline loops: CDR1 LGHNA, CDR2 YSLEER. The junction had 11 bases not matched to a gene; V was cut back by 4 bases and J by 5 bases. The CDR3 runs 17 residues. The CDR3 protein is CASSPGQTKDHNSPLHF. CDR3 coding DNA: TGCGCCAGCAGCCCGGGACAGACGAAAGACCATAATTCACCCCTCCACTTT.

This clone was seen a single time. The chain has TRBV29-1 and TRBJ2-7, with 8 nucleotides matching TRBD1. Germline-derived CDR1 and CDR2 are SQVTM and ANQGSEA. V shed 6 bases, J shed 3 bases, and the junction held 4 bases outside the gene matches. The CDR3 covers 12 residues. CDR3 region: CSVRTGNYEQYF. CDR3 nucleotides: TGCAGCGTCAGGACAGGGAACTACGAGCAGTACTTC.